This T cell receptor beta chain was captured by sequencing in a study of blood T cell repertoires in COVID-19. The wider study: PBMCs, B-cell-depleted T cells, or T cells provided the cDNA or gDNA that made up the material.

The J segment lost 3 bases and the V segment lost 5 bases, leaving 10 bases of the junction unmatched. This CDR3 spans 15 amino acids. Looked up from germline, CDR1 is GTSNPN and CDR2 is SVGIG (reference sequence). This clone was seen a single time. In the authors' methods: Reference gene primer amplification yielded estimated nucleated cell counts. The method was immunoSEQ multiplex PCR; TCRdb's version includes in-frame clones alone and lacks a portion of them. That table supplies the V and J calls and clone size; D and trimming were determined from the DNA. Counted here are some 130,000 clones, almost 85% occurring once; the ten biggest clones make up around 1.4%.

The sample comprised peripheral blood. The V gene is TRBV30, the J gene TRBJ1-3; 7 bases fit TRBD1. This clonotype was sampled from a man in his fifties or sixties with acute or convalescent COVID-19. DNA of the CDR3: TGTGCCTGGGGACCAAGACAGGGTGTTGGAAACACCATATATTTT. Translated: CAWGPRQGVGNTIYF.